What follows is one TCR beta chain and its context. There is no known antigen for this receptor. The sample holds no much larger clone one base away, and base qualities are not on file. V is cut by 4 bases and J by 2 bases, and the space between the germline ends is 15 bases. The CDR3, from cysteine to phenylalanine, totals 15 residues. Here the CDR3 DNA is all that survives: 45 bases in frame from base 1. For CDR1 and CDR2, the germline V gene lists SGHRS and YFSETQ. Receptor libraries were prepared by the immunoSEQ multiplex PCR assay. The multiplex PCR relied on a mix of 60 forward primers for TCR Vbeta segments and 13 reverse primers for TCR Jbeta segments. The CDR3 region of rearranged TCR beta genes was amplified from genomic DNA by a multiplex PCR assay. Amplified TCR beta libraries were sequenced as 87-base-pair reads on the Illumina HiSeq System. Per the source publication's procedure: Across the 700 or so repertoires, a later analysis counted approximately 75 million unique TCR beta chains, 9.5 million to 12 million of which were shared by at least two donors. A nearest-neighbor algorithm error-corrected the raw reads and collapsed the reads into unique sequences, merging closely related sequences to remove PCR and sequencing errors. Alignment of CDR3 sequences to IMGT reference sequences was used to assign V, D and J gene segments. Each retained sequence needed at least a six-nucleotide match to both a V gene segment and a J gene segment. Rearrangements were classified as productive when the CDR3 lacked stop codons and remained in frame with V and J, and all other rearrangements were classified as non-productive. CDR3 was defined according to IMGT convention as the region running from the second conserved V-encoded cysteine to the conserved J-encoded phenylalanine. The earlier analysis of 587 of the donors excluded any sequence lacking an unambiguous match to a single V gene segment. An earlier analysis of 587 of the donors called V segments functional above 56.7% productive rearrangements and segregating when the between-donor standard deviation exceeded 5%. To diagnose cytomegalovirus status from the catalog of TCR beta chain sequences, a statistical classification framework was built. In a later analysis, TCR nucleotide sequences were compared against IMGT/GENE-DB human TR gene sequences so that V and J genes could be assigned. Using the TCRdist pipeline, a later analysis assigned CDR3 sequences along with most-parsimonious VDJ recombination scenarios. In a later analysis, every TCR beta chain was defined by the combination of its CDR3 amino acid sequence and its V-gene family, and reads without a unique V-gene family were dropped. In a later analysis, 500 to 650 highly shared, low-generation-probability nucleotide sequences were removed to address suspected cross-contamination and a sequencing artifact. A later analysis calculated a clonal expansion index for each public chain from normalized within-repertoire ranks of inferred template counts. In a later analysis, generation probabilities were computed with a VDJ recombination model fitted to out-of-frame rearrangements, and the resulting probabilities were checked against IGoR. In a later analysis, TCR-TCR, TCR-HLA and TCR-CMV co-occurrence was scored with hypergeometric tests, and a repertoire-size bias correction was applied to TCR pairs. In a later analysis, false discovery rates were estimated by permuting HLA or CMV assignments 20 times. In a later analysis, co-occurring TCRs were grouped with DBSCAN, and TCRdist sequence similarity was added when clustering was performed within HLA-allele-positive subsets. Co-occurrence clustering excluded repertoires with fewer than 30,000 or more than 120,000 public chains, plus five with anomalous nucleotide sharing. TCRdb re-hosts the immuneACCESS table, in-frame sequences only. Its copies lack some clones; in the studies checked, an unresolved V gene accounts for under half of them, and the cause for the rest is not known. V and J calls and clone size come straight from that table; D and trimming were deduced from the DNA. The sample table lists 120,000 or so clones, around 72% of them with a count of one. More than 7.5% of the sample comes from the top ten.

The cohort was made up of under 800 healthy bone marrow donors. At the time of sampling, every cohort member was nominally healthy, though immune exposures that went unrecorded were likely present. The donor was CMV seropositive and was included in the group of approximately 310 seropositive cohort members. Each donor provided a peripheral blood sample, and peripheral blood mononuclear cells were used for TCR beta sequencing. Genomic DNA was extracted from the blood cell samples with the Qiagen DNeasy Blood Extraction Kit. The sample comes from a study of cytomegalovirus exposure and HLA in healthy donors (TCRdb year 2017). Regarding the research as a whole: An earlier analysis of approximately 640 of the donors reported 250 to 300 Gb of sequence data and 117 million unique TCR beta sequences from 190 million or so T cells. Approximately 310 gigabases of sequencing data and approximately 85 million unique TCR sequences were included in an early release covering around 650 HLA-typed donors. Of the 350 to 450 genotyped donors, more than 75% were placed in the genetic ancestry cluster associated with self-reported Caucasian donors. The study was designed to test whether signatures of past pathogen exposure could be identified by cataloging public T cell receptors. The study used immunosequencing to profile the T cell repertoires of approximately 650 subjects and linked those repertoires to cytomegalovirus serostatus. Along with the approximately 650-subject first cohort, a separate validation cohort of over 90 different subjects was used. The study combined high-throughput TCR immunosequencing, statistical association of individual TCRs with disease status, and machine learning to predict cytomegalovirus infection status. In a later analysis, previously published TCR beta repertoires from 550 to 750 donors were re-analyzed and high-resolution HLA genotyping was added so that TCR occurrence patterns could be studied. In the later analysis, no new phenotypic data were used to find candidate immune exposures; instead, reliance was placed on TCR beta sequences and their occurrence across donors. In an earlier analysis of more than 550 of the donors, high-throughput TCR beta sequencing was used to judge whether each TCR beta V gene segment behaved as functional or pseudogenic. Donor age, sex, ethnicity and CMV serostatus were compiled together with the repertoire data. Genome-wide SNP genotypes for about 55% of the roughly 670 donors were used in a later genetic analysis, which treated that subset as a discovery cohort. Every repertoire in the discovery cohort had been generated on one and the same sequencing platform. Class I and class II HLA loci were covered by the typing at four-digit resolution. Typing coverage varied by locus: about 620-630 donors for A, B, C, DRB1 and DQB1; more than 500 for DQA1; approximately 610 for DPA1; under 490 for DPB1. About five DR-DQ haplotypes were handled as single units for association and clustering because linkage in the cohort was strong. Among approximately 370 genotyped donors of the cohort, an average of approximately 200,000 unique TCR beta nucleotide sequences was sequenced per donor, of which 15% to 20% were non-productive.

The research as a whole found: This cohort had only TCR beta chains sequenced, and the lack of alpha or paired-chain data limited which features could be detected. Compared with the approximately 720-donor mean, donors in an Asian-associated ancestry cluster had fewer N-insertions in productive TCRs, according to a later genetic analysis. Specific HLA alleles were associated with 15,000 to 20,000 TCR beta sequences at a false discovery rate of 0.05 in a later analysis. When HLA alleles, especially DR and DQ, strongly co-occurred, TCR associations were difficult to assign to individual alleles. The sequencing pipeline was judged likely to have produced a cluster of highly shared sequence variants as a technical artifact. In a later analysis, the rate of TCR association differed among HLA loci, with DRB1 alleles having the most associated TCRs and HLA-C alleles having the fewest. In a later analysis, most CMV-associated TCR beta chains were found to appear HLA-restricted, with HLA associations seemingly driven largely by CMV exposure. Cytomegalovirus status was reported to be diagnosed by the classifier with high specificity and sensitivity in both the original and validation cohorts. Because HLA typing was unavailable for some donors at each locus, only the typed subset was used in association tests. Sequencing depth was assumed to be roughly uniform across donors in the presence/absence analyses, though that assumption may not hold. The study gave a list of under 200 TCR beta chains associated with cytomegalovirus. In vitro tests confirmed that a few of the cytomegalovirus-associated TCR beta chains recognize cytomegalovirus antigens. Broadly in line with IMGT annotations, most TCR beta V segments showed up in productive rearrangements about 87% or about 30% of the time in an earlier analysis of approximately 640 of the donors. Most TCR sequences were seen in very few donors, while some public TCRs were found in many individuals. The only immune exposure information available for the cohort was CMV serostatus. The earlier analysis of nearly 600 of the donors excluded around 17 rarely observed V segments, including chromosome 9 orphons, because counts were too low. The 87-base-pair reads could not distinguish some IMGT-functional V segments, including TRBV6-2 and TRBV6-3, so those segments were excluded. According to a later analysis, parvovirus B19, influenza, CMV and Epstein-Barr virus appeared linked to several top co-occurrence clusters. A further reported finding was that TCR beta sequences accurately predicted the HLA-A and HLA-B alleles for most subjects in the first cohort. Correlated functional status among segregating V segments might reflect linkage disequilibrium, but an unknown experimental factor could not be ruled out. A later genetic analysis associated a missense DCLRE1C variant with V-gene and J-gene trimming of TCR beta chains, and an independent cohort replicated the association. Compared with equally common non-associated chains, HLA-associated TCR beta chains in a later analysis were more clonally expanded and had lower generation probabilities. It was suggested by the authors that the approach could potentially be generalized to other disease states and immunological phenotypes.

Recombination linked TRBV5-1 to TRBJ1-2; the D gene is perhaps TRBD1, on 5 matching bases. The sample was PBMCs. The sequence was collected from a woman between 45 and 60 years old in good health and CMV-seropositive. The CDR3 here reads CASSRPEEGNYGYTF. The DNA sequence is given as TGCGCCAGCAGCCGACCCGAGGAGGGGAACTATGGCTACACCTTC.